This T cell receptor (beta chain) was captured by sequencing in a study of regulatory T cells in long-lasting Graves disease. Whole-study results and caveats: There were preferences for TRBV28, TRBJ1-2 and TRBJ2-5 in persistent disease.

Notes on this clonotype: Its antigen is unidentified.

HTBI primers from iRepertoire and Arm-PCR of CDR3 regions yielded the TCR beta libraries. One entry per CDR3 protein results from TCRdb running MiXCR on the multiplex PCR reads. Altogether a few hundred thousand distinct CDR3 sequences are present, approximately 23% being singletons, with the ten largest covering about an eighth. The time point: persistent/refractory GD, antithyroid drugs over 5 years with positive TRAb. Following extraction of RNA from PBMCs, that RNA was used to make the TCR library. With V trimmed by 2 bases and J by 0 bases, 4 bases remained unmatched. Germline V CDR1 and CDR2: MDHEN, SYDVKM. The CDR3 length is 17 residues.

The chain recombines TRBV28 with TRBJ2-1, with 10 nucleotides matching TRBD2. This TCR derives from a female donor with Graves disease. The input for sequencing was peripheral blood mononuclear cells (PBMCs), taken when the disease was refractory, from a patient treated with antithyroid drugs. The CDR3 spells CASSLSASGSSYNEQFF. The CDR3 DNA reads as TGTGCCAGCAGTTTAAGCGCTAGCGGGAGCTCCTACAATGAGCAGTTCTTC. The full variable domain, completed using reference TRBV28 and TRBJ2-1, is DVKVTQSSRYLVKRTGEKVFLECVQDMDHENMFWYRQDPGLGLRLIYFSYDVKMKEKGDIPEGYSVSREKKERFSLILESASTNQTSMYLCASSLSASGSSYNEQFFGPGTRLTVL.